These 19 T cell receptor beta chains were all obtained from the same sample, sequenced in a study of T-cell reconstitution after alpha-beta-depleted transplantation in children. The library targeted TCRbeta and was prepared with unique molecular identifiers. One entry per CDR3 protein results from TCRdb running MiXCR on the PCR reads. The sample carries nearly 400,000 distinct CDR3 sequences, around 21% recorded once. The material sequenced was PBMCs from the stem cell graft donor, taken from the stem cell graft. The receptors here all came from a human donor who donated a stem cell graft to a child with acute myeloid leukemia.

This clonotype was seen many times. V gene TRBV20-1 combines with J gene TRBJ2-5; D is possibly TRBD1 (6 bases). This CDR3 has 13 residues. CDR1 is DFQATT, CDR2 SNEGSKA, per germline (reference sequence). V lost 3 bases, J lost 4 bases, and 12 bases lay in between. DNA of the CDR3: TGCAGTGCTAGTGGTACAGGGCGAGAGACCCAGTACTTC. It encodes CSASGTGRETQYF.

This chain connects TRBV7-6 to TRBJ2-7; 7 bases align to TRBD2. The V gene's germline CDR1 is SGHVS and CDR2 FNYEAQ. The CDR3 has 15 amino acids. J gave up 2 bases and V 0 bases, and 4 bases lay outside the gene matches. The chain's CDR3 is CASSLAGTTTYEQYF. The CDR3 nucleotides read TGTGCCAGCAGCTTAGCCGGGACTACCACCTACGAGCAGTACTTC.

The CDR3 nucleotides are TGCGCCAGCAGCGCAACTAGCGGGAGTGATGAGCAGTACTTC. Translation gives CASSATSGSDEQYF. The V gene is TRBV5-1, the J gene TRBJ2-7; 11 bases are a match to TRBD2. Germline V gives CDR1 SGHRS, CDR2 YFSETQ. This CDR3 has 14 amino acids. V lost 4 bases and J lost 7; bases outside the gene matches: 7.

This clonotype was counted only a few times. This sequence joins TRBV7-9 and TRBJ2-7; 7 bases agree with TRBD1. This CDR3 region has 13 residues. Germline V gene lookup returns CDR1 SEHNR and CDR2 FQNEAQ (reference sequence). The V segment lost 8 bases and the J segment 2 bases; nucleotides outside the gene matches: 6. For the CDR3, the DNA is TGTGCCAGCGGCCCGGGACAGACCTACGAGCAGTACTTC. This encodes CASGPGQTYEQYF.

V is TRBV4-3 and J is TRBJ2-1; D unclear. Germline CDR1 is LGHNA and CDR2 is YSLEER. Trimming took off 0 bases at V and 6 bases at J, with 9 bases between the two ends. The CDR3 has 14 amino acids. CDR3 in amino acids: CASSQDYTGNEQFF. DNA for the CDR3: TGCGCCAGCAGCCAAGATTACACCGGCAATGAGCAGTTCTTC.

V gene TRBV29-1 combines with J gene TRBJ1-2; 7 nucleotides match TRBD1. Germline lookup yields CDR1 SQVTM and CDR2 ANQGSEA. The CDR3 extends over 11 amino acids. V was pared by 6 bases and J by 8 bases, with 6 bases of the junction left unmatched. The CDR3 spells CSVDRIQGYTF. The CDR3, as DNA: TGCAGCGTGGACAGGATTCAAGGCTACACCTTC.

V usage is TRBV7-2 and J usage is TRBJ2-3, with 8 bases aligning to TRBD2. In germline, CDR1 is SGHTA, CDR2 FQGNSA. Trimming cost V 5 bases and J 6 bases; bases outside gene matches: 7. The CDR3 is 14 amino acids. The CDR3, as DNA: TGTGCCAGCAGCCCCCCAGCGGGAGCCGATACGCAGTATTTT. Translation gives CASSPPAGADTQYF.

This chain connects TRBV12-3 or TRBV12-4 to TRBJ1-1; no reliable D call. The CDR3 sequence is 14 residues long. V lost 5 bases, J lost 2 bases, and 12 bases lay in between. The CDR3 is CASSPPRVNTEAFF. The CDR3 DNA sequence: TGTGCCAGCAGTCCCCCTCGGGTCAACACTGAAGCTTTCTTT.

The chain combines TRBV20-1 with TRBJ1-4; D is unresolved. V was clipped by 4 bases and J by 8 bases, with 17 bases between them. There are 14 residues in the CDR3. Per germline, CDR1 DFQATT and CDR2 SNEGSKA (reference sequence). In DNA, the CDR3 is TGCAGTGCTAAGAGTAGCCTACGAGGGGAAAAACTGTTTTTT. Residues: CSAKSSLRGEKLFF.

J is TRBJ2-1 and V is TRBV9; D uncertain. The germline V gene has CDR1 SGDLS and CDR2 YYNGEE. V shed 0 bases and J shed 6 bases, with 4 bases lying between them. The length of the CDR3 is 12 residues. CDR3 in DNA: TGTGCCAGCAGCGTAGCCGGCAATGAGCAGTTCTTC. Amino acids: CASSVAGNEQFF.

The rearrangement joins TRBV15 to TRBJ2-2; the match to TRBD2 covers 7 bases. Germline V gives CDR1 LNHNV, CDR2 YYDKDF (reference sequence). V gave up 0 bases and J gave up 5 bases; unmatched junction bases: 6. The length of the CDR3 is 16 residues. The CDR3 loop is CATSRDAGEGTGELFF. In DNA form, the CDR3 reads TGTGCCACCAGCAGAGATGCGGGAGAGGGTACCGGGGAGCTGTTTTTT.

V is TRBV7-8 and J is TRBJ2-5; TRBD1 might be the D (5 bases). CDR1 SGHVS and CDR2 FQNEAQ come from the germline V gene. Trimming cost V 5 bases and J 1 base, with 8 bases left between them. The CDR3 is 13 amino acids. The CDR3 region is CASSPDTQETQYF. CDR3 nucleotides: TGTGCCAGCAGCCCGGACACCCAAGAGACCCAGTACTTC.

The chain uses TRBV12-3 or TRBV12-4 and TRBJ2-5; tentative D call: TRBD2 (6 bases). The CDR3 consists of 18 residues. V lost 2 bases and J lost 4, with 23 bases in between. The CDR3 DNA reads TGTGCCAGCAGTTTACTCGGGAGCGGATCAGCGGGCGTAGAGACCCAGTACTTC. This translates into CASSLLGSGSAGVETQYF.

This clonotype was counted many times. J is TRBJ2-3 and V is TRBV28, with 8 bases aligning to TRBD2. This CDR3 comprises 16 residues. In germline, CDR1 is MDHEN, CDR2 SYDVKM. The ends lost 2 bases at V and 1 base at J; junction bases unmatched: 5. The CDR3 protein is CASSLLQTSGTDTQYF. Here the CDR3 DNA reads TGTGCCAGCAGTTTACTTCAGACTAGCGGCACAGATACGCAGTATTTT.

This clonotype was recorded a few times. V usage is TRBV29-1 and J usage is TRBJ1-1; no firm D call. V dropped 0 bases and J dropped 0 bases, with 5 bases sitting between them. This CDR3 is 13 amino acids long. Germline loops: CDR1 SQVTM, CDR2 ANQGSEA. DNA of the CDR3: TGCAGCGTTGAAGAACGGATGAACACTGAAGCTTTCTTT. Encoded protein: CSVEERMNTEAFF.

The rearrangement links TRBV29-1 to TRBJ1-3, with D hard to call. Germline V gene data show CDR1 as SQVTM and CDR2 as ANQGSEA. CDR3 size: 12 residues. V was pared by 4 bases and J by 0 bases, with 4 bases between. The CDR3 protein is CSVVGSGNTIYF. Here the CDR3 DNA reads TGCAGCGTTGTCGGCTCTGGAAACACCATATATTTT.

The chain uses TRBV12-3 or TRBV12-4 and TRBJ2-7; 9 nucleotides match TRBD2. V lost 3 bases to trimming and J lost 1 base; unmatched junction nucleotides: 10. The CDR3 covers 17 residues. The chain's CDR3 is CASSFAGDSGRSYEQYF. DNA for the CDR3: TGTGCCAGCAGTTTCGCTGGGGATAGCGGGAGATCCTACGAGCAGTACTTC.

This clonotype was found a few times. The V and J genes are TRBV28 and TRBJ2-1; D ambiguous. There are 14 residues in the CDR3. Trimming stripped 2 bases from V and 4 bases from J, with 9 bases between. Germline-derived CDR1 and CDR2 are MDHEN and SYDVKM. CDR3 in amino acids: CASSLVRIYNEQFF. DNA for the CDR3: TGTGCCAGCAGTTTAGTACGGATTTACAATGAGCAGTTCTTC. Combining the CDR3 with reference TRBV28 and TRBJ2-1 gives the whole variable domain DVKVTQSSRYLVKRTGEKVFLECVQDMDHENMFWYRQDPGLGLRLIYFSYDVKMKEKGDIPEGYSVSREKKERFSLILESASTNQTSMYLCASSLVRIYNEQFFGPGTRLTVL.

J is TRBJ2-1 and V is TRBV4-3, with TRBD1 identical over 7 bases. The CDR3 is 14 residues long. Germline values: CDR1 LGHNA, CDR2 YSLEER. Trimming removed 0 bases from V and 15 bases from J; junction bases left unmatched: 11. CDR3 bases: TGCGCCAGCAGCCAAGATTTAGGGGGCGAGGCTCGGTTCTTC. Translating gives CASSQDLGGEARFF.